The 32 T cell receptor beta chains below were found in one sample sequenced in a study of blood T cell repertoires in COVID-19. Only in-frame clones appear in the TCRdb table, and some are missing; sequencing was by immunoSEQ multiplex PCR. The data contain roughly 320,000 clones, 85% to 90% of them seen just once; the ten biggest clones take up about 4.2%. Input material: PBMCs or T cells enriched from blood (not recorded which). The receptors here all came from a man younger than 40 who had recovered from COVID-19.

The chain is built from TRBV19 and TRBJ1-4; the D gene is possibly TRBD1 (6 bases). V lost 6 bases and J 5 bases, leaving 16 bases between the germline ends. Germline CDR1 is LNHDA and CDR2 is SQIVND (reference sequence). The CDR3 is 15 amino acids. The CDR3 nucleotides read TGTGCCAGTAGGACGACAGGAGTAACAAATGAAAAACTGTTTTTT. It translates to CASRTTGVTNEKLFF.

The V and J genes are TRBV18 and TRBJ2-7; D gene ambiguous. The CDR3 totals 16 residues. Germline V gives CDR1 KGHSH, CDR2 LQKENI. Trimming left V 3 bases short and J 5 bases short, with 20 bases between. CDR3 residues: CASSPTNPGFLDEQYF. The CDR3 region has the DNA TGTGCCAGCTCACCTACCAATCCAGGCTTCCTGGACGAGCAGTACTTC.

DNA of the CDR3: TGTGCCAGCAGGTGGGGACAGGGAGGTTCAGATACGCAGTATTTT. This sequence encodes CASRWGQGGSDTQYF. V gene TRBV6-5 combines with J gene TRBJ2-3; 9 nucleotides align to TRBD1. V was pared by 6 bases and J by 4 bases, with 8 bases of the junction left unmatched. Looked up from germline, CDR1 is MNHEY and CDR2 is SVGAGI. The CDR3 totals 15 residues.

V is TRBV19 and J is TRBJ2-7; 8 nucleotides line up with TRBD1. V was pared by 5 bases and J by 0 bases, with 6 bases of the junction left unmatched. Looked up from germline, CDR1 is LNHDA and CDR2 is SQIVND (reference sequence). The CDR3 extends over 15 amino acids. The DNA of the CDR3 is TGTGCCAGTAGTTGGGGACAGGACAGCTCCTACGAGCAGTACTTC. Protein product: CASSWGQDSSYEQYF.

This chain joins TRBV27 and TRBJ1-5; 9 bases map to TRBD1. Losses at the gene ends were 5 bases for V and 5 bases for J; bases not matched to a gene: 1. CDR3 length: 13 amino acids. The V gene's germline CDR1 is MNHEY and CDR2 SMNVEV (reference sequence). Here the CDR3 reads CASSRDRDQPQHF. The CDR3 DNA reads as TGTGCCAGCAGTCGGGACAGGGATCAGCCCCAGCATTTT.

This clone has only one observation. The chain carries TRBV6-1 and TRBJ2-3; 8 nucleotides agree with TRBD1. Germline V lookup: CDR1 MNHNS, CDR2 SASEGT. This CDR3 spans 15 amino acids. Unmatched junction bases numbered 4, after V lost 3 bases and J lost 2 bases. CDR3 DNA: TGTGCCAGCAGTGATGGGCAGGGGGCCACAGATACGCAGTATTTT. Its protein product is CASSDGQGATDTQYF.

This clone was detected once. The chain carries TRBV24-1 and TRBJ2-1, with D possibly TRBD1 on 5 matching bases. Between the trimmed V and J ends, which lost 5 bases and 2 bases, there was a span of 15 bases. Germline CDR1 KGHDR, CDR2 SFDVKD. The CDR3 contains 16 residues. Written as DNA, the CDR3 is TGTGCCACCAGTGCCCTCTCAGGACATGCCTACAATGAGCAGTTCTTC. It translates to CATSALSGHAYNEQFF.

The chain is built from TRBV19 and TRBJ1-2; 9 bases line up with TRBD1. J was trimmed by 8 bases and V by 8 bases; bases with no gene match: 9. The V gene's germline CDR1 is LNHDA and CDR2 SQIVND (reference sequence). There are 13 residues in the CDR3. This CDR3 is CASGRDRVSGYTF. CDR3 coding DNA: TGTGCCAGTGGCCGGGACAGGGTCTCCGGCTACACCTTC.

The genes are TRBV11-3 and TRBJ1-1, with no clear D. The CDR3 loop spans 17 amino acids. Trimming removed 4 bases from V and 2 bases from J, with 20 bases in between. The germline gives CDR1 SGHNT, CDR2 YENEEA. The DNA of the CDR3 is TGTGCCAGCAGCTCCCCCCTCGGGGAAACCACAAACACTGAAGCTTTCTTT. It encodes CASSSPLGETTNTEAFF.

The chain uses TRBV5-1 and TRBJ2-7; 7 bases line up with TRBD2. This CDR3 is 15 amino acids long. Trimming at V came to 2 bases and at J to 3 bases, leaving 8 bases not matched to a gene. Germline lookup yields CDR1 SGHRS and CDR2 YFSETQ. The CDR3 bases are TGCGCCAGCAGCTTAGGACTAGGAAGAATCTACGAGCAGTACTTC. Protein sequence: CASSLGLGRIYEQYF.

This clone was picked up one time. The genes are TRBV3-1 (or the pseudogene TRBV3-2) and TRBJ2-1; TRBD2 is a possible D gene (5 bases). The CDR3 consists of 12 residues. Per germline, CDR1 LGHDT and CDR2 YNNKEL (reference sequence). Trimming left V 3 bases short and J 9 bases short, with 9 bases between. The CDR3 protein is CASSHLEGEQFF. CDR3 bases: TGTGCCAGCAGCCACCTCGAGGGTGAGCAGTTCTTC.

This chain joins TRBV29-1 and TRBJ1-1, with D perhaps matching TRBD1 (6 bases). The V gene's germline CDR1 is SQVTM and CDR2 ANQGSEA. This CDR3 spans 13 amino acids. Trimming shortened V by 3 bases and J by 1 base, and 9 bases separated the two germline ends. CDR3 sequence: CSVDLQGNTEAFF. The CDR3 nucleotides are TGCAGCGTTGATTTACAGGGGAACACTGAAGCTTTCTTT.

The rearrangement joins TRBV5-1 to TRBJ1-2; 8 bases align to TRBD1. The CDR3 loop spans 13 amino acids. Germline V gives CDR1 SGHRS, CDR2 YFSETQ. V shed 5 bases and J 4 bases; nucleotides not matched to a gene: 4. Here the CDR3 reads CASRDRAGYGYTF. In DNA form, the CDR3 reads TGCGCCAGCAGGGACAGGGCAGGCTATGGCTACACCTTC.

V and J are TRBV6-5 and TRBJ1-1; D unresolved. The CDR3 length is 14 residues. CDR1 and CDR2 (germline): MNHEY, SVGAGI. V was shortened by 6 bases and J by 1 base, with 12 bases between the two germline ends. The CDR3 is CASSVAAGNTEAFF. The CDR3 DNA follows: TGTGCCAGCAGCGTCGCTGCGGGGAACACTGAAGCTTTCTTT.

The chain is built from TRBV28 and TRBJ2-1; TRBD2 matches at 12 bases. The CDR3 is 18 amino acids. Germline trimming cut 3 bases from V and 5 bases from J; bases unmatched to any gene: 11. Germline loops: CDR1 MDHEN, CDR2 SYDVKM. CDR3 sequence reads: CASSFPTSGGRGHNEQFF. The CDR3 DNA is TGTGCCAGCAGTTTCCCGACTAGCGGGGGTCGCGGCCACAATGAGCAGTTCTTC.

The rearrangement joins TRBV30 to TRBJ1-5, with 7 nucleotides matching TRBD1. Unmatched junction bases numbered 7, after V lost 2 bases and J lost 3 bases. The CDR3 loop spans 15 amino acids. Germline CDR1 GTSNPN, CDR2 SVGIG (reference sequence). CDR3 DNA: TGTGCCTGGAGTCCAGGACAGGTTCTCAATCAGCCCCAGCATTTT. This codes for CAWSPGQVLNQPQHF.

The genes are TRBV6-5 and TRBJ2-2; D is possibly TRBD1 (6 bases). The germline CDR1 and CDR2 sequences are MNHEY and SVGAGI. The CDR3 is 14 residues long. V dropped 4 bases and J dropped 3 bases, with 9 bases sitting between them. The CDR3 nucleotides read TGTGCCAGCAGTTGGGGGCAGCACACCGGGGAGCTGTTTTTT. It is translated as CASSWGQHTGELFF.

In DNA form, the CDR3 reads TGTGCCAGCAGCAAGGGGAATTGGAGCAATCAGCCCCAGCATTTT. Protein: CASSKGNWSNQPQHF. V usage is TRBV3-1 (or the pseudogene TRBV3-2) and J usage is TRBJ1-5, with D perhaps matching TRBD1 (5 bases). The germline V gene encodes CDR1 LGHDT and CDR2 YNNKEL (reference sequence). Trimming cost V 5 bases and J 1 base, with 12 bases left between them. The CDR3 runs to 15 residues.

V and J are TRBV7-2 and TRBJ1-6; 8 bases line up with TRBD1. The germline V gene has CDR1 SGHTA and CDR2 FQGNSA. The ends lost 5 bases at V and 0 bases at J; junction bases unmatched: 9. The CDR3 is made up of 18 amino acids. The CDR3 loop reads CASSPRTGRGSYNSPLHF. The DNA of the CDR3 is TGTGCCAGCAGCCCACGGACAGGGAGAGGCTCCTATAATTCACCCCTCCACTTT.

The rearrangement links TRBV30 to TRBJ1-2; TRBD1 matches 8 bases. Germline loops: CDR1 GTSNPN, CDR2 SVGIG (reference sequence). V was clipped by 3 bases and J by 6 bases; unmatched bases: 3. There are 12 residues in the CDR3. The CDR3 protein is CAWSGTGNGYTF. CDR3 nucleotides: TGTGCCTGGAGCGGGACAGGCAATGGCTACACCTTC.

This clone was observed a few times. This chain links TRBV28 with TRBJ2-1, with TRBD1 matching 10 bases. V lost 8 bases and J lost 4; bases outside the gene matches: 5. The germline gives CDR1 MDHEN, CDR2 SYDVKM. The CDR3 totals 14 residues. CDR3 protein: CASFDRGRYNEQFF. The DNA of the CDR3 is TGTGCCAGCTTTGACAGGGGGCGTTACAATGAGCAGTTCTTC. The complete variable domain, with remaining parts taken from reference TRBV28 and TRBJ2-1, reads DVKVTQSSRYLVKRTGEKVFLECVQDMDHENMFWYRQDPGLGLRLIYFSYDVKMKEKGDIPEGYSVSREKKERFSLILESASTNQTSMYLCASFDRGRYNEQFFGPGTRLTVL.

This rearrangement joins TRBV19 to TRBJ2-5, with D perhaps TRBD1 (7 bases). With 5 bases removed from V and 5 bases from J, the gap between germline ends came to 18 bases. CDR1 LNHDA and CDR2 SQIVND come from the germline V gene (reference sequence). CDR3 length: 15 amino acids. CDR3 sequence (DNA): TGTGCCAGTAGTTCTGCAGGGGGTCGGGGGGAGACCCAGTACTTC. This codes for CASSSAGGRGETQYF.

The V and J genes are TRBV11-2 and TRBJ1-1; D remains unclear. Germline V gene data show CDR1 as SGHAT and CDR2 as FQNNGV. The length of the CDR3 is 11 residues. The ends were cut back, 5 bases at V and 8 bases at J, with 9 bases in the middle. As DNA, the CDR3 is TGTGCCAGCAGCGCGCGAATAGAAGCTTTCTTT. This gives the protein CASSARIEAFF.

The chain combines TRBV19 with TRBJ2-7, with 7 bases that match TRBD1. This CDR3 region has 15 residues. Germline CDR1 and CDR2: LNHDA and SQIVND (reference sequence). V lost 5 bases and J lost 4; bases outside the gene matches: 11. This CDR3 reads CASSSYRDSPYEQYF. For the CDR3, the DNA is TGTGCCAGTAGTTCGTACCGGGACAGTCCTTACGAGCAGTACTTC.

The chain combines TRBV4-1 with TRBJ1-5; 9 bases map to TRBD1. CDR1 and CDR2 from the germline V gene are MGHRA and YSYEKL. The CDR3 length is 17 residues. The V and J ends lost 0 bases and 2 bases, in that order; junction bases with no gene match: 5. CDR3 bases: TGCGCCAGCAGCCAAGATGCTTGGACAGGGGGCAATCAGCCCCAGCATTTT. Protein sequence: CASSQDAWTGGNQPQHF.

The chain combines TRBV5-4 with TRBJ2-1; weak D call: TRBD2 (6 bases). Germline CDR1 reads SGHNT; CDR2 reads YYREEE (reference sequence). This CDR3 has 14 amino acids. Between the trimmed V and J ends, which lost 0 bases and 7 bases, there was a span of 11 bases. The CDR3 loop reads CASSLASTRNEQFF. Written as DNA, the CDR3 is TGTGCCAGCAGCTTGGCCTCGACTAGGAATGAGCAGTTCTTC.

The genes are TRBV5-1 and TRBJ2-5; D remains unclear. Germline CDR1 reads SGHRS; CDR2 reads YFSETQ. The CDR3 consists of 13 residues. The V end lost 0 bases, the J end lost 5 bases, and 8 bases lay between the germline ends. DNA for the CDR3: TGCGCCAGCAGCTTGGCCACTTTGGAGACCCAGTACTTC. Translation gives CASSLATLETQYF.

In its sample, this clone was seen a few times. The chain links TRBV20-1 to TRBJ2-7, with a possible D match to TRBD1 (5 bases). Germline V lookup: CDR1 DFQATT, CDR2 SNEGSKA (reference sequence). CDR3 length: 11 residues. The V and J ends lost 6 bases and 3 bases respectively, with 9 bases between them. The CDR3 DNA sequence: TGCAGTGCAAGGGGCCTCTACGAGCAGTACTTC. It codes for CSARGLYEQYF.

CDR3 nucleotides: TGTGCCAGCACCGCCACCGGGACAGCGAACACTGAAGCTTTCTTT. It is translated as CASTATGTANTEAFF. This chain connects TRBV6-5 to TRBJ1-1; 7 nucleotides align to TRBD1. The germline V gene has CDR1 MNHEY and CDR2 SVGAGI. The trim removed 7 bases at V and 1 base at J, leaving 9 bases unmatched. CDR3 length equals 15 residues.

The rearrangement joins TRBV12-3 or TRBV12-4 to TRBJ1-2; TRBD1 might be the D (5 bases). V gave up 5 bases and J gave up 3 bases, with 7 bases separating them. The CDR3 runs to 12 residues. DNA for the CDR3: TGTGCCAGCAGTGACAGCGACTATGGCTACACCTTC. Translation gives CASSDSDYGYTF.

This rearrangement joins TRBV7-2 to TRBJ2-3, with TRBD1 as a possible D gene (6 bases). The CDR3 sequence is 14 residues long. Trimming took off 5 bases at V and 4 bases at J, with 13 bases between the two ends. Germline CDR1 is SGHTA and CDR2 is FQGNSA. The CDR3 region has the DNA TGTGCCAGCAGCCCAACCTCAGGGGCAGATACGCAGTATTTT. Translation gives CASSPTSGADTQYF.

This clone has a handful of counts. The V and J genes are TRBV27 and TRBJ1-2; no definite D call. Trimming pared 6 bases from V and 3 bases from J, leaving 14 bases between. This CDR3 comprises 14 residues. Germline assignment: CDR1 MNHEY and CDR2 SMNVEV (reference sequence). DNA of the CDR3: TGTGCCAGCAGCCCCCTGGGAGTATACTATGGCTACACCTTC. The encoded protein is CASSPLGVYYGYTF.